This entry describes one T cell receptor beta chain. Its antigen is still unknown. This record belongs to a study of cytomegalovirus exposure and HLA in healthy donors. Overall study results and limits: Trimming of TCR beta V- and J-genes showed a link, identified in a later analysis, to a missense DCLRE1C variant.

V gave up 0 bases and J gave up 8 bases, with 7 bases separating them. Germline V gene lookup returns CDR1 DFQATT and CDR2 SNEGSKA (reference sequence). There are 11 residues in the CDR3. PCR primers comprised 60 Vbeta and 13 Jbeta primers. The table came from immunoSEQ multiplex PCR; TCRdb's copy has only in-frame clones and leaves some out. The sample includes nearly 200,000 clones, 82% seen only once; the top ten take under 7.5%. Source material: PBMCs. The chain combines TRBV20-1 with TRBJ1-1, with no clear D. This clonotype was sampled from a woman between 45 and 60 years old in good health and CMV-seropositive. CDR3 sequence: CSAREHHEAFF. CDR3 bases: TGCAGTGCTAGAGAACATCACGAAGCTTTCTTT.